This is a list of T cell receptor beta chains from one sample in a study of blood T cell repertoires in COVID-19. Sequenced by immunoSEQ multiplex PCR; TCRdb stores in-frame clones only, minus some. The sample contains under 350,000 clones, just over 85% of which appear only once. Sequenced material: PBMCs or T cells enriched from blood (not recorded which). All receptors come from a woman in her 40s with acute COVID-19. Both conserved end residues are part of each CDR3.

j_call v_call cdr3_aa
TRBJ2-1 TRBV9 CASSVAIGQGGHEQFF
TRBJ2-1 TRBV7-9 CASSSQGAYNEQFF
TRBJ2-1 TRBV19 CASSGAGTGVLLTYNEQFF
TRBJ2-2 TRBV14 CASSPTPGTGTGELFF
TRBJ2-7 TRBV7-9 CASSLLAYEQYF
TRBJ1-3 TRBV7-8 CASSFSGTGPGNTIYF
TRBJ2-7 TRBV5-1 CASSWASGGIYEQYF
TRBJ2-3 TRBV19 CASSIASTGGTPSTDTQYF
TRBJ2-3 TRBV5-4 CASSLSGGPSTDTQYF
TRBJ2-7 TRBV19 CASSRDRGSYEQYF
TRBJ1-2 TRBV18 CASSLGTNYGYTF
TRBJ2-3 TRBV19 CASREQQGTASDTQYF
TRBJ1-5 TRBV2 CASSLEKSNQPQHF
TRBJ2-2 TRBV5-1 CASSPPGQGDTGELFF
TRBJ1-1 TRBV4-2 CASSQPQQGNTEAFF
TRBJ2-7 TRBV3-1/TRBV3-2 CASSQDRLAKKGEQYF